This T cell receptor beta chain was sequenced during a study of blood T cell repertoires in COVID-19. Study-level information: PBMCs, B-cell-depleted T cells, or T cells provided the cDNA or gDNA that made up the material.

Seattle patients were enrolled during active infection and followed longitudinally. Repertoires were generated with immunoSEQ multiplex PCR, while TCRdb's copy carries only in-frame clones and drops some. Of about 130,000 clones in the sample, around 88% were seen once. The CDR3 length is 16 residues. The junction had 10 bases not matched to a gene; V was cut back by 5 bases and J by 8 bases. CDR1 is MNHEY, CDR2 SMNVEV, per germline (reference sequence). Sequences were obtained from peripheral blood. The TCR was taken from a man in his 60s with COVID-19, enrolled during active disease. This rearrangement joins TRBV27 to TRBJ1-4; 11 bases align to TRBD1. For the CDR3, the DNA is TGTGCCAGCAGTACCCGGGGACAGGGGGGTTTCGAAAAACTGTTTTTT. Translation gives CASSTRGQGGFEKLFF.